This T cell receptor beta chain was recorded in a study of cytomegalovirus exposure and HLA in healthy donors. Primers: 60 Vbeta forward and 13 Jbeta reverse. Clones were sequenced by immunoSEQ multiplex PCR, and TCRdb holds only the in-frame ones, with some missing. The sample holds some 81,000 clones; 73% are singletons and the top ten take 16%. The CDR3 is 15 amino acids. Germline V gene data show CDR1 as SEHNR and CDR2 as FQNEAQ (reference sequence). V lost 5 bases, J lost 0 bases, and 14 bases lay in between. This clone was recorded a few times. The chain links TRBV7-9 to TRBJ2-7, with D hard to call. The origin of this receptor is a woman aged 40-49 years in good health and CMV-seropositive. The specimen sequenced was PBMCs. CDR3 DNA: TGTGCCAGCAGCGACCCGACTCGCAGCTCCTACGAGCAGTACTTC. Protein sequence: CASSDPTRSSYEQYF.